These 32 T cell receptor beta chains came from one sample sequenced in a study of human CD8 memory T cell subsets. Preparation of the TCR beta libraries relied on UMI-labeled 5' RACE. TCRdb derives one entry per CDR3 protein from the 5' RACE reads, leaving out DNA. This table holds about 3,200 distinct CDR3 sequences. The specimen sequenced was CD8+ T cells from PBMCs. The source is a human donor in good health.

CDR3 region: CASSASGSTDTQYF. This chain links TRBV6-4 with TRBJ2-3; TCRdb lists TRBD2, though no DNA is available to test this call. The CDR3 contains 14 residues. Germline CDR1 and CDR2: MRHNA and SNTAGT.

This clonotype ranks as large in terms of frequency. This chain joins TRBV20-1 and TRBJ2-4; TCRdb selects TRBD1, and the lack of DNA leaves this call unchecked. Germline CDR1 DFQATT, CDR2 SNEGSKA (reference sequence). The CDR3 runs to 14 residues. CDR3 sequence reads: CSAPRGGDANIQYF.

The rearrangement joins TRBV9 to TRBJ2-1; absent DNA, TCRdb's TRBD2 call cannot be checked. This CDR3 is built from 15 residues. CDR1 is SGDLS and CDR2 is YYNGEE in the germline V gene. CDR3 protein: CASSVEGLAYNEQFF.

By frequency, this clonotype registers medium-sized. The rearrangement links TRBV11-1 to TRBJ2-1; TCRdb indicates TRBD2, and absent DNA this call remains unverified. The CDR3 spans 16 residues. Germline V gene sequence: CDR1 SGHAT, CDR2 FQDESV (reference sequence). The CDR3 protein is CASSLAGTSLYNEQFF. The complete variable domain, with remaining parts taken from reference TRBV11-1 and TRBJ2-1, reads EAEVAQSPRYKITEKSQAVAFWCDPISGHATLYWYRQILGQGPELLVQFQDESVVDDSQLPKDRFSAERLKGVDSTLKIQPAELGDSAMYLCASSLAGTSLYNEQFFGPGTRLTVL.

V usage is TRBV5-1 and J usage is TRBJ2-1; absent DNA, TCRdb's TRBD2 call cannot be checked. The CDR3 extends over 14 amino acids. Looked up from germline, CDR1 is SGHRS and CDR2 is YFSETQ. Here the CDR3 reads CASSLLGGLNEQFF.

This clonotype is classed as medium-sized (0.01 to 0.1%) by frequency. V is TRBV27 and J is TRBJ1-2. Germline V gene lookup returns CDR1 MNHEY and CDR2 SMNVEV (reference sequence). CDR3 size: 13 residues. CDR3 sequence: CASSFRRNYGYTF.

The chain carries TRBV12-3 or TRBV12-4 and TRBJ2-3; without DNA, the TCRdb call of TRBD2 cannot be checked. There are 14 residues in the CDR3. The CDR3 here is CASSPSGGTDTQYF.

By frequency, this clonotype is large (0.1 to 1%). V gene TRBV12-5 combines with J gene TRBJ2-1; TCRdb proposes TRBD2, but this gene call is untestable without DNA. The CDR3 runs to 13 residues. Germline values: CDR1 LGHNT, CDR2 FRNRAP. The CDR3: CASAHSRNFEQFF. The full variable domain, in which reference TRBV12-5 and TRBJ2-1 provide the parts outside the CDR3, is DARVTQTPRHKVTEMGQEVTMRCQPILGHNTVFWYRQTMMQGLELLAYFRNRAPLDDSGMPKDRFSAEMPDATLATLKIQPSEPRDSAVYFCASAHSRNFEQFFGPGTRLTVL.

The rearrangement uses TRBV5-4 and TRBJ2-7. This CDR3 has 14 amino acids. The germline V gene has CDR1 SGHNT and CDR2 YYREEE (reference sequence). The chain's CDR3 is CASSWRGSSYEQYF.

This clonotype shows up as medium-sized (0.01 to 0.1%) by frequency. The V and J genes are TRBV2 and TRBJ2-7; TCRdb's D call, TRBD1, is unchecked because there is no DNA. Germline V CDR1 and CDR2: SNHLY, FYNNEI. This CDR3 has 11 amino acids. This chain's CDR3 is CAGGRTYEQYF. The full variable domain, in which reference TRBV2 and TRBJ2-7 provide the parts outside the CDR3, is EPEVTQTPSHQVTQMGQEVILRCVPISNHLYFYWYRQILGQKVEFLVSFYNNEISEKSEIFDDQFSVERPDGSNFTLKIRSTKLEDSAMYFCAGGRTYEQYFGPGTRLTVT.

The V call is TRBV21-1, the J call TRBJ2-4; without DNA, the TCRdb call of TRBD1 cannot be checked. TRBV21-1 counts as a pseudogene. The CDR3 extends over 15 amino acids. The CDR3 loop is CASSSPDRAGGLQYF.

V gene TRBV7-2 combines with J gene TRBJ2-7; the D call from TCRdb, TRBD1, cannot be confirmed without DNA. The CDR3 runs to 14 residues. CDR1 SGHTA and CDR2 FQGNSA come from the germline V gene. CDR3: CASSTGPPPLEQYF.

This chain connects TRBV20-1 to TRBJ2-7; TCRdb picks TRBD1, but there is no DNA to check that call. This CDR3 is built from 16 residues. Germline CDR1 DFQATT, CDR2 SNEGSKA (reference sequence). CDR3 in amino acids: CSARDSRAGDLYEQYF.

This clonotype is deemed medium-sized (0.01 to 0.1%) by its frequency. The rearrangement uses TRBV29-1 and TRBJ2-4; checking the TCRdb D call of TRBD1 is not possible without DNA. Germline V gene lookup returns CDR1 SQVTM and CDR2 ANQGSEA. This CDR3 has 13 residues. The CDR3 reads CSVEVGTENIQYF.

The genes are TRBV12-3 or TRBV12-4 and TRBJ2-5. The CDR3 covers 13 residues. The CDR3 spells CASSFEFLETQYF.

The rearrangement links TRBV7-9 to TRBJ2-5; TCRdb lists TRBD2, though no DNA is available to test this call. The CDR3 loop spans 14 amino acids. Germline assignment: CDR1 SEHNR and CDR2 FQNEAQ (reference sequence). The CDR3 sequence: CASSPGLAEETQYF.

This clonotype is deemed medium-sized by its frequency. This chain joins TRBV23-1 and TRBJ1-6. TRBV23-1 counts as an open reading frame of uncertain function. This CDR3 spans 17 amino acids. The CDR3 loop reads CASSHENRASYNSPLHF.

V gene TRBV29-1 combines with J gene TRBJ2-7. Germline CDR1 is SQVTM and CDR2 is ANQGSEA. The CDR3 has 12 residues. This CDR3 reads CSVAEDAYEQYF.

The chain links TRBV20-1 to TRBJ2-5; TCRdb selects TRBD1, and the lack of DNA leaves this call unchecked. Germline V CDR1 and CDR2: DFQATT, SNEGSKA (reference sequence). The CDR3 extends over 14 amino acids. CDR3: CSARADRVMETQYF.

V and J are TRBV3-1 and TRBJ2-1; the TCRdb call, TRBD1, lacks DNA for checking. The germline V gene has CDR1 LGHDT and CDR2 YNNKEL (reference sequence). CDR3 size: 16 residues. The CDR3 loop is CASSQTTGFSYNEQFF.

This clonotype shows up as medium-sized (0.01 to 0.1%) by frequency. J is TRBJ1-5 and V is TRBV15; the TRBD1 assignment by TCRdb is unverifiable without DNA. This CDR3 has 15 amino acids. Germline V gene lookup returns CDR1 LNHNV and CDR2 YYDKDF (reference sequence). CDR3 sequence reads: CATSRDSGPRVPQHF.

The chain couples TRBV28 to TRBJ2-3; TCRdb lists TRBD2, though no DNA is available to test this call. The CDR3 totals 15 residues. Germline CDR1 and CDR2: MDHEN and SYDVKM. CDR3 sequence reads: CASRTTSGSRDTQYF.

This chain uses TRBV28 with TRBJ1-1; TCRdb calls TRBD1, which cannot be checked without DNA. Looked up from germline, CDR1 is MDHEN and CDR2 is SYDVKM. The CDR3 sequence is 14 residues long. The chain's CDR3 is CASTYGRGIPEAFF.

This chain links TRBV7-7 with TRBJ2-1; TCRdb indicates TRBD1, and absent DNA this call remains unverified. Looked up from germline, CDR1 is SSHAT and CDR2 is FNYEAQ (reference sequence). The CDR3 contains 14 residues. CDR3: CASSFGTGDNEQFF.

The chain is built from TRBV4-2 and TRBJ2-7. CDR1 is LGHNA and CDR2 is YNFKEQ in the germline V gene. This CDR3 is built from 16 residues. CDR3 sequence reads: CASSQTVLGSSYEQYF.

This chain uses TRBV20-1 with TRBJ2-1; the TRBD2 assignment by TCRdb is unverifiable without DNA. The CDR3 contains 15 residues. Per the germline V gene, CDR1 is DFQATT and CDR2 is SNEGSKA (reference sequence). The CDR3 loop is CSATRYQSPYNEQFF.

The chain joins TRBV7-8 to TRBJ2-2. CDR1 is SGHVS and CDR2 is FQNEAQ in the germline V gene. The CDR3 is 13 residues long. The chain's CDR3 is CASSATNTGELFF. The whole variable domain, filled in from reference TRBV7-8 and TRBJ2-2, reads GAGVSQSPRYKVAKRGQDVALRCDPISGHVSLFWYQQALGQGPEFLTYFQNEAQLDKSGLPSDRFFAERPEGSVSTLKIQRTQQEDSAVYLCASSATNTGELFFGEGSRLTVL.

In terms of frequency, this clonotype is medium-sized (0.01 to 0.1%). The chain couples TRBV20-1 to TRBJ2-7; TCRdb's D gene call, TRBD2, goes unchecked for lack of DNA. Germline V gene sequence: CDR1 DFQATT, CDR2 SNEGSKA (reference sequence). There are 14 residues in the CDR3. CDR3 region: CSASQWTSVSEQYF.

V and J are TRBV4-3 and TRBJ1-1. Germline CDR1 LGHNA, CDR2 YSLEER. The CDR3 length is 15 residues. This chain's CDR3 is CASSQGYTDNTEAFF.

This clonotype is deemed large by its frequency. This chain links TRBV7-8 with TRBJ1-1; with no DNA, the TCRdb D assignment of TRBD1 cannot be verified. The V gene's germline CDR1 is SGHVS and CDR2 FQNEAQ. This CDR3 region has 14 residues. CDR3 region: CASSVGQGGTEAFF.

This chain connects TRBV20-1 to TRBJ2-1. The V gene's germline CDR1 is DFQATT and CDR2 SNEGSKA (reference sequence). The CDR3 loop spans 14 amino acids. The CDR3: CSARNEASHNEQFF.

The chain couples TRBV27 to TRBJ2-1; TCRdb reports TRBD1, a call that lacks DNA to check it against. The length of the CDR3 is 13 residues. The germline V gene has CDR1 MNHEY and CDR2 SMNVEV (reference sequence). CDR3 sequence: CASRGESYNEQFF.